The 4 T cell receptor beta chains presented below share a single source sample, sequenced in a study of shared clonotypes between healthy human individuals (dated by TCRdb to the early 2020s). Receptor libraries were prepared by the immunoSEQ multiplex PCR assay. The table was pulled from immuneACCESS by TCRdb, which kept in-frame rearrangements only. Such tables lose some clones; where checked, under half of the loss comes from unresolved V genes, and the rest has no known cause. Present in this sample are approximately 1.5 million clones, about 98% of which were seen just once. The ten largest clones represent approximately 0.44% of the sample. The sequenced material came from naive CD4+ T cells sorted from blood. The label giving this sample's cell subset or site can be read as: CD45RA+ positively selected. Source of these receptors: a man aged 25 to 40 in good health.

Here the CDR3 DNA reads TGCAGCGTTGACCAGGGGTGGACTGAAGCTTTCTTT. Translation gives CSVDQGWTEAFF. The rearrangement links TRBV29-1 to TRBJ1-1; a weak D match, TRBD1 (6 bases). This CDR3 region has 12 residues. In germline, CDR1 is SQVTM, CDR2 ANQGSEA. V gave up 3 bases and J gave up 5 bases, with 10 bases separating them.

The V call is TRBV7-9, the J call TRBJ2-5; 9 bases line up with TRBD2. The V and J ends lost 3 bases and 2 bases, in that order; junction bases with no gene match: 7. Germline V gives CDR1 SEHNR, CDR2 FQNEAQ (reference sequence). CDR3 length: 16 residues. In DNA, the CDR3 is TGTGCCAGCAGCTTGATGGGAGCGGGGGGACAAGAGACCCAGTACTTC. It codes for CASSLMGAGGQETQYF.

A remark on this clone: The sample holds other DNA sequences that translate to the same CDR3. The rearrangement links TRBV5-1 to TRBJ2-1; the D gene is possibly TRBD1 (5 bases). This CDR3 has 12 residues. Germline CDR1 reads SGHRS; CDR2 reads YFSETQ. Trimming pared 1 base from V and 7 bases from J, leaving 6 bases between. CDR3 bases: TGCGCCAGCAGCTTGAAGGGGAATGAGCAGTTCTTC. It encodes CASSLKGNEQFF.

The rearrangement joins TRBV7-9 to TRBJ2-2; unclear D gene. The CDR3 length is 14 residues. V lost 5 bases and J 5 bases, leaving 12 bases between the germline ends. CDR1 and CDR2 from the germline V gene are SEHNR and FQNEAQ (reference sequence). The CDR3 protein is CASSPTPVTGELFF. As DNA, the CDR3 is TGTGCCAGCAGCCCTACGCCGGTGACCGGGGAGCTGTTTTTT.